Ten or more counts support the clone carrying this T cell receptor beta chain. The data originate from a study of tumor-infiltrating lymphocytes in primary liver carcinoma. Trimming removed 7 bases at V and 4 bases at J, with 22 bases between. Germline lookup yields CDR1 SQVTM and CDR2 ANQGSEA. The CDR3 contains 16 residues. Constant-region priming of 500 to 550 ng total RNA yielded TCR beta cDNA. Libraries of TCR beta came from three nested multiplex PCR rounds with slightly modified ARM-PCR. In the first two PCR rounds, TRBV1-TRBV30 forward primers were paired with a C-beta reverse primer, and each round lasted nine to ten cycles. A single record per CDR3 protein comes from TCRdb applying MiXCR to the multiplex PCR reads. The top ten hold around 9.5% of the sample, which has about 100,000 distinct CDR3 sequences, more than 65% seen once. The study co-extracted DNA and RNA from roughly 20-30 mg of unsorted bulk tissue.

The sequence was obtained from a woman aged 55-69 years with primary liver carcinoma and hepatitis B virus infection. Sequencing was done on a sample of liver tumor tissue from sampling region 5. Specified subset: tumor region T5, tumor centre. The chain joins TRBV29-1 to TRBJ1-4, with D perhaps TRBD1 (5 bases). The CDR3 reads CSAKGPRMGINEKLFF. CDR3 nucleotides: TGCAGCGCAAAGGGGCCCAGGATGGGGATTAATGAAAAACTGTTTTTT. Using reference TRBV29-1 and TRBJ1-4 for the parts outside the CDR3, the full variable domain is SAVISQKPSRDICQRGTSLTIQCQVDSQVTMMFWYRQQPGQSLTLIATANQGSEATYESGFVIDKFPISRPNLTFSTLTVSNMSPEDSSIYLCSAKGPRMGINEKLFFGSGTQLSVL.